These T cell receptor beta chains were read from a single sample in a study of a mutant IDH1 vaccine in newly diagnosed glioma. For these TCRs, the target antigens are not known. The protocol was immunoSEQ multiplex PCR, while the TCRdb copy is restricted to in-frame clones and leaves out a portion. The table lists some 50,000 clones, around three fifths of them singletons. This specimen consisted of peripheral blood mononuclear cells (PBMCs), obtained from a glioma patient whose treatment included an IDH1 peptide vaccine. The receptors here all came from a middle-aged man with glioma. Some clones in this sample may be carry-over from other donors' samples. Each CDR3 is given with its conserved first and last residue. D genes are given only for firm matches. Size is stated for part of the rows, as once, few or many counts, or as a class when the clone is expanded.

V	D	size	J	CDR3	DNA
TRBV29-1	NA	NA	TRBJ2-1	CSVVRVGEANEQFF	TGCAGCGTTGTGCGCGTGGGGGAGGCAAATGAGCAGTTCTTC
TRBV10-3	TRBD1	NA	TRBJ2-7	CAISDPTGGYEQYF	TGTGCCATCAGTGACCCGACAGGGGGGTACGAGCAGTACTTC
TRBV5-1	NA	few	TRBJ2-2	CASSLDRSTGELFF	TGCGCCAGCAGCCTCGACAGGTCAACCGGGGAGCTGTTTTTT
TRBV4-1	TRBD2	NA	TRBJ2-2	CASSQDLWGGGGTGELFF	TGCGCCAGCAGCCAAGATCTGTGGGGCGGGGGAGGCACCGGGGAGCTGTTTTTT
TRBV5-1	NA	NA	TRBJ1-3	CASSLGEGTNSGNTIYF	TGCGCCAGCAGCTTGGGAGAGGGTACGAACTCTGGAAACACCATATATTTT
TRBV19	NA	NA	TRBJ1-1	CASSIQAGRPNTEAFF	TGTGCCAGTAGTATTCAGGCAGGGCGGCCGAACACTGAAGCTTTCTTT
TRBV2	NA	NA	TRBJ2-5	CASSEGTETQYF	TGTGCCAGCAGTGAGGGGACGGAGACCCAGTACTTC
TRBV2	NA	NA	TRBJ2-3	CASSATLNTQYF	TGTGCCAGCAGTGCGACTTTAAACACGCAGTATTTT
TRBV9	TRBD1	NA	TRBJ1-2	CASSVEAGGGYGYTF	TGTGCCAGCAGCGTAGAAGCAGGGGGCGGCTATGGCTACACCTTC
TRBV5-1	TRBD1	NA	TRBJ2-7	CASSLATGFDEQYF	TGCGCCAGCAGCTTGGCGACAGGGTTCGACGAGCAGTACTTC
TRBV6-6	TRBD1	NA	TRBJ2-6	CASGDRTNSANVLTF	TGTGCCAGCGGGGACAGGACGAACTCGGCCAACGTCCTGACTTTC
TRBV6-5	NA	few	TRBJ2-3	CASSLQAGTDTQYF	TGTGCCAGCAGCTTACAGGCGGGCACAGATACGCAGTATTTT
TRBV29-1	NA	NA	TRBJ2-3	CSVRQPGGIYTQYF	TGCAGCGTTCGGCAGCCAGGGGGGATATATACGCAGTATTTT
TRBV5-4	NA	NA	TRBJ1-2	CASSPGTPINGYTF	TGTGCCAGCAGCCCCGGGACACCTATTAATGGCTACACCTTC
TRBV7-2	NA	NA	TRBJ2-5	CASSFTTNLGETQYF	TGTGCCAGCAGCTTCACGACTAACCTCGGGGAGACCCAGTACTTC
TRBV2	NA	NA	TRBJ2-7	CASRVSYEQYF	TGTGCCAGCAGGGTCTCCTACGAGCAGTACTTC
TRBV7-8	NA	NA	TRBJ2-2	CASKLAFGAGELFF	NA
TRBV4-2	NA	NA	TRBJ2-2	CASSLSDSRDTGELFF	TGTGCCAGCAGCCTTTCGGACAGCAGAGACACCGGGGAGCTGTTTTTT
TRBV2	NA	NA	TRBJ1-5	CASSDDRLAQPQHF	TGTGCCAGCAGCGACGACAGGCTGGCTCAGCCCCAGCATTTT
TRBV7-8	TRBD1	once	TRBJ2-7	CASSLARGQVREGQYF	TGTGCCAGCAGCTTAGCCCGCGGACAGGTGCGAGAGGGGCAGTACTTC
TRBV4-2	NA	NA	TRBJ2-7	CASSQELRGYEQYF	TGTGCCAGCAGCCAAGAATTAAGGGGCTACGAGCAGTACTTC
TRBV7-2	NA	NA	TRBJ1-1	CASSLFAGDTEAFF	TGTGCCAGCAGCTTATTCGCGGGCGACACTGAAGCTTTCTTT
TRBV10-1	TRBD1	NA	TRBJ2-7	CASSSGTALAEQYF	TGCGCCAGCAGCTCCGGGACAGCCCTCGCCGAGCAGTACTTC
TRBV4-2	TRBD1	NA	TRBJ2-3	CASSRLQGSGTDTQYF	TGTGCCAGCAGCCGACTACAGGGGTCGGGCACAGATACGCAGTATTTT
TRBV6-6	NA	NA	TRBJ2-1	CASSSLGQSYNEQFF	TGTGCCAGCAGTTCCCTCGGACAGAGTTACAATGAGCAGTTCTTC
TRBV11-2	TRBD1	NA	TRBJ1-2	CASSFLPGQTMGYGYTF	TGTGCCAGCAGTTTCCTCCCGGGACAGACTATGGGCTATGGCTACACCTTC
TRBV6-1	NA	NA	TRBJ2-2	CASSDTGKSTGELFF	TGTGCCAGCAGTGATACGGGAAAGTCCACCGGGGAGCTGTTTTTT
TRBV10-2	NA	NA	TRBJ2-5	CASSESVNQETQYF	TGCGCCAGCAGTGAGTCGGTGAATCAAGAGACCCAGTACTTC
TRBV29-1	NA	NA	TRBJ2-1	CSAGPHEGGAQSGNEQFF	TGCAGCGCGGGCCCGCATGAGGGGGGGGCGCAGTCCGGAAATGAGCAGTTCTTC
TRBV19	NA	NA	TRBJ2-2	CASSWVTGELFF	TGTGCCAGTAGTTGGGTTACCGGGGAGCTGTTTTTT
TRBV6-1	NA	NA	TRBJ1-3	CASSGAGNTIYF	TGTGCCAGCAGTGGGGCCGGAAACACCATATATTTT
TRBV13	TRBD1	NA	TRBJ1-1	CASSQRSYRGRDTEAFF	TGTGCCAGCAGCCAACGATCCTACAGGGGGCGCGACACTGAAGCTTTCTTT
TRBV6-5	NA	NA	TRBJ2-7	CASSYKEGPYEQYF	TGTGCCAGCAGTTACAAGGAGGGCCCCTACGAGCAGTACTTC
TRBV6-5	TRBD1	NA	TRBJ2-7	CASSVQGALDEQYF	TGTGCCAGCAGTGTACAGGGGGCGCTGGACGAGCAGTACTTC
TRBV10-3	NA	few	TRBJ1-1	CAISAGANTEAFF	TGTGCCATCAGTGCCGGGGCGAACACTGAAGCTTTCTTT
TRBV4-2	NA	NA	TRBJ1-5	CASSHAGGGQPQHF	TGTGCCAGCAGCCACGCGGGTGGCGGTCAGCCCCAGCATTTT
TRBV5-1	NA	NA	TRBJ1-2	CASSLKGGYGYTF	TGCGCCAGCAGCTTGAAGGGGGGCTATGGCTACACCTTC
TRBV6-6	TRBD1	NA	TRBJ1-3	CASSSTGSGNTIYF	TGTGCCAGCAGTTCGACAGGGTCAGGAAACACCATATATTTT
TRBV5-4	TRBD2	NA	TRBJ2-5	CASSSRDYLGETQYF	TGTGCCAGCAGCAGCCGGGACTATCTTGGGGAGACCCAGTACTTC
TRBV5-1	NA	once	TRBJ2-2	CASSRLGGTGELFF	TGCGCCAGCAGCAGATTGGGGGGCACCGGGGAGCTGTTTTTT
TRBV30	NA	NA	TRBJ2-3	CAWSKYSQATGLTDTQYF	TGTGCCTGGAGTAAGTACTCTCAAGCTACCGGGCTCACAGATACGCAGTATTTT
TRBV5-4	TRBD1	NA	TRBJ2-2	CASSLTGGSGELFF	TGTGCCAGCAGCTTAACAGGGGGCTCCGGGGAGCTGTTTTTT
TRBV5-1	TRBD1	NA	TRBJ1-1	CASSLGGTGGRTEAFF	TGCGCCAGCAGCCTGGGGGGAACAGGGGGTAGAACTGAAGCTTTCTTT
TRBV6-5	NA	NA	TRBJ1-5	CASMRFSGNQPQHF	TGTGCCAGCATGCGTTTTAGCGGCAATCAGCCCCAGCATTTT
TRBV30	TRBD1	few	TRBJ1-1	CACGQGAEAFF	TGTGCCTGTGGACAGGGGGCTGAAGCTTTCTTT
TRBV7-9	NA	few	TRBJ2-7	CASSSPAGNWAQYF	TGTGCCAGCAGCTCCCCAGCCGGGAATTGGGCGCAGTACTTC
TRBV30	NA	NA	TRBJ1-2	CAWSNGNYGYTF	TGTGCCTGGAGTAACGGAAACTATGGCTACACCTTC
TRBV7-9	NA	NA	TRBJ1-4	CASSPRPNEKLFF	TGTGCCAGCAGCCCCCGTCCTAATGAAAAACTGTTTTTT
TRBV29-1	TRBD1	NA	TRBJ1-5	CSVDWDRSFPAQHF	TGCAGCGTTGACTGGGACAGGTCCTTTCCGGCCCAGCATTTT
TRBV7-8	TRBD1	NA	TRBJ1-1	CASSRDRDTEAFF	TGTGCCAGCAGCCGGGACAGGGACACTGAAGCTTTCTTT
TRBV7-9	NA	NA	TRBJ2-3	CASSLSGTDTQYF	TGTGCCAGCAGCCTTAGCGGCACAGATACGCAGTATTTT
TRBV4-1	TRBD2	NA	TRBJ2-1	CASSQGGTSGGAKQFF	TGCGCCAGCAGCCAAGGCGGGACTAGCGGGGGGGCCAAGCAGTTCTTC
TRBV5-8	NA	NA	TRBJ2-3	CASSLVRGGGTDTQYF	TGTGCCAGCAGCTTGGTGAGGGGAGGAGGTACGGATACGCAGTATTTT